This T cell receptor beta chain comes out of a study of T cells in Graves' hyperthyroidism and ophthalmopathy. Exclusion followed for patients with uncontrolled infection, other autoimmune disease, pregnancy or lactation. TCR beta CDR3 regions were amplified from RNA. In the first-round RT-PCR of the TCR CDR3, the HTBI primer set was used. TCRdb re-called the multiplex PCR reads through MiXCR, storing one row per CDR3 protein. The profile shows approximately 420,000 distinct CDR3 sequences, just under 15% of them singletons. This clonotype was seen only a few times. This CDR3 is 13 amino acids long. The sequence was collected from a woman in her thirties with Graves' hyperthyroidism. The gene calls are TRBV12-3 or TRBV12-4 and TRBJ2-3; possible D gene TRBD2, 5 bases. The source material was blood. In DNA, the CDR3 is TGTGCGATGAGAATGGCCGGGGCAGATACGCAGTATTTT. The encoded protein is CAMRMAGADTQYF.